One and the same sample provided the 4 T cell receptor beta chains below, sequenced in a study of blood T cell repertoires in COVID-19. Sequencing was performed with immunoSEQ multiplex PCR; in TCRdb, only in-frame clones are kept and a portion is missing. The sample shows about 220,000 clones, approximately 78% of them seen only once. The sample consisted of peripheral blood. These receptors originate from an elderly woman with COVID-19, enrolled during active disease.

The genes are TRBV25-1 and TRBJ2-2, with TRBD1 identical over 11 bases. V lost 3 bases to trimming and J lost 0 bases; unmatched junction nucleotides: 3. The CDR3 extends over 17 amino acids. CDR1 is MGHDK and CDR2 is SYGVNS in the germline V gene. The CDR3 DNA sequence: TGTGCCAGCAGTGACCTGGGACAGGGGGCGAACACCGGGGAGCTGTTTTTT. Residues: CASSDLGQGANTGELFF. The full variable domain, its missing parts supplied by reference TRBV25-1 and TRBJ2-2, is EADIYQTPRYLVIGTGKKITLECSQTMGHDKMYWYQQDPGMELHLIHYSYGVNSTEKGDLSSESTVSRIRTEHFPLTLESARPSHTSQYLCASSDLGQGANTGELFFGEGSRLTVL.

This clone was counted only a few times. The CDR3 bases are TGCGCCAGCAGCCAAGAATCTAACCCCTGGGACAGGGCTGAGACCCAGTACTTC. Translating it yields CASSQESNPWDRAETQYF. The chain combines TRBV4-3 with TRBJ2-5, with 9 bases fitting TRBD1. The CDR3 contains 18 residues. In germline, CDR1 is LGHNA, CDR2 YSLEER. Trimming took 0 bases from V and 5 from J; bases not matched to a gene: 13.

The chain combines TRBV7-9 with TRBJ1-6; D remains ambiguous. Trimming pared 3 bases from V and 4 bases from J, leaving 7 bases between. This CDR3 region has 14 residues. Looked up from germline, CDR1 is SEHNR and CDR2 is FQNEAQ (reference sequence). The CDR3: CASSLEGYNSPLHF. The CDR3 bases are TGTGCCAGCAGCTTGGAGGGTTATAATTCACCCCTCCACTTT.

This clone came up a few times. CDR3 protein: CASRDGQGAYGYTF. The CDR3 DNA is TGCGCCAGCAGGGATGGACAGGGTGCCTATGGCTACACCTTC. The J gene is TRBJ1-2, the V gene TRBV5-1; 8 bases line up with TRBD1. The germline gives CDR1 SGHRS, CDR2 YFSETQ. The CDR3 sequence is 14 residues long. The V segment lost 5 bases and the J segment 4 bases; nucleotides outside the gene matches: 7.